A few counts support the clone carrying this T cell receptor beta chain. Its antigen remains unidentified. Previously described methods and listed TCR primers were employed for the bulk TCR libraries. TCRdb reprocessed the PCR reads via MiXCR and lists one record per CDR3 protein. The sample consists of just under 650,000 distinct CDR3 sequences, less than 20% of them appearing once. The data were obtained in a study of molecular identifiers for immune sequencing clone quantification. Notes on the study in general: Investigators reportedly could detect spiked Jurkat TCR RNA from one cell among approximately 970,000 naive cells.

The CDR3 runs 15 residues. The V and J ends lost 8 bases and 3 bases, in that order; junction bases with no gene match: 10. Libraries used roughly 18,000 to 1,100,000 sorted naive CD8 T cells and 10%, 30% or 50% RNA input. The sample taken for sequencing was naive CD8+ T cells from blood, with Jurkat cell RNA spiked in. The sample's subset: FACS-sorted CD8+CD4-CCR7+CD45RA+ naive T cells. This receptor was identified in a human donor in good health. Some libraries in this study had Jurkat cell RNA spiked in. V is TRBV5-3 and J is TRBJ1-1; 10 nucleotides line up with TRBD1. TRBV5-3 counts as an open reading frame of uncertain function. In DNA form, the CDR3 reads TGTGCCAGCAGCCTCGGGACAGGGGCTTACACTGAAGCTTTCTTT. Its protein product is CASSLGTGAYTEAFF.